One and the same sample provided the 13 T cell receptor beta chains below, sequenced in a study of T cell responses to AZD1222 COVID-19 vaccine. Only in-frame clones appear in the TCRdb table, and some are missing; sequencing was by immunoSEQ multiplex PCR. Seen here are about 180,000 clones, 85% to 95% observed once, and the top ten hold around 1%. Source: peripheral blood, taken 28 days after the second dose of the MenACWY control vaccine. The receptors shown here come from an adult who received the MenACWY meningococcal vaccine as a control.

This chain connects TRBV6-5 to TRBJ1-5; tentatively, D is TRBD1 (5 bases). The V gene's germline CDR1 is MNHEY and CDR2 SVGAGI. The CDR3 runs to 15 residues. The V and J ends lost 6 bases and 3 bases respectively, with 15 bases between them. The CDR3 reads CASRGVPTTNQPQHF. The CDR3 DNA sequence: TGTGCCAGCAGGGGGGTTCCCACCACCAATCAGCCCCAGCATTTT.

The chain combines TRBV5-1 with TRBJ2-7, with 8 bases identical to TRBD1. V gave up 4 bases and J gave up 5 bases; unmatched junction bases: 8. This CDR3 contains 14 residues. The germline CDR1 and CDR2 sequences are SGHRS and YFSETQ. For the CDR3, the DNA is TGCGCCAGCAGCGTTACAGGGGGAGAGGACGAGCAGTACTTC. Residues: CASSVTGGEDEQYF.

The V call is TRBV12-3 or TRBV12-4, the J call TRBJ1-2, with D unclear. With 11 bases removed from V and 7 bases from J, the gap between germline ends came to 17 bases. The CDR3 has 12 amino acids. The CDR3 is CALTPLSGGYTF. The CDR3 DNA reads TGTGCCCTCACCCCCCTCTCGGGTGGCTACACCTTC.

The chain joins TRBV12-5 to TRBJ1-6; D not certain. The CDR3 is 18 residues long. Looked up from germline, CDR1 is LGHNT and CDR2 is FRNRAP. V was pared by 4 bases and J by 0 bases, with 16 bases between. In DNA, the CDR3 is TGTGCTAGTGGTTCTGACTCCGATTTAAGCTCCTATAATTCACCCCTCCACTTT. Amino acids: CASGSDSDLSSYNSPLHF.

The genes are TRBV9 and TRBJ2-1; D gene uncertain. Trimming stripped 4 bases from V and 5 bases from J, with 7 bases between. The V gene's germline CDR1 is SGDLS and CDR2 YYNGEE. The CDR3 is 12 residues long. The DNA of the CDR3 is TGTGCCAGCAGCCCGGCGAACAATGAGCAGTTCTTC. Amino acid sequence: CASSPANNEQFF. Full variable domain (remainder filled in from reference TRBV9 and TRBJ2-1): DSGVTQTPKHLITATGQRVTLRCSPRSGDLSVYWYQQSLDQGLQFLIQYYNGEERAKGNILERFSAQQFPDLHSELNLSSLELGDSALYFCASSPANNEQFFGPGTRLTVL.

The chain is built from TRBV30 and TRBJ2-3, with 10 nucleotides matching TRBD2. With 5 bases clipped from V and 0 bases from J, the junction kept 2 bases outside the gene matches. Germline V gene sequence: CDR1 GTSNPN, CDR2 SVGIG (reference sequence). The CDR3 has 14 amino acids. For the CDR3, the DNA is TGTGCCTGGGGGACTAGCGTGAGCACAGATACGCAGTATTTT. Encoded protein: CAWGTSVSTDTQYF.

V is TRBV6-5 and J is TRBJ2-1, with D tentatively TRBD1 (6 bases). V lost 7 bases and J lost 0, with 10 bases in between. This CDR3 is built from 14 residues. CDR1 is MNHEY and CDR2 is SVGAGI in the germline V gene. The CDR3 DNA follows: TGTGCCAGCAAAAAGGGGGACTCCTACAATGAGCAGTTCTTC. Amino acids: CASKKGDSYNEQFF.

The V call is TRBV30, the J call TRBJ2-7, with 7 nucleotides matching TRBD1. The germline gives CDR1 GTSNPN, CDR2 SVGIG (reference sequence). With V trimmed by 7 bases and J by 0 bases, 9 bases remained unmatched. The CDR3 spans 14 residues. CDR3 residues: CASVKDRSSYEQYF. CDR3 coding DNA: TGTGCCTCTGTTAAGGACAGGAGCTCCTACGAGCAGTACTTC.

The count of this clone is one. The chain carries TRBV2 and TRBJ2-1; D gene unclear. The CDR3 runs to 12 residues. The V and J ends lost 6 bases and 9 bases respectively, with 12 bases between them. The germline CDR1 and CDR2 sequences are SNHLY and FYNNEI. In DNA form, the CDR3 reads TGTGCCAGCAGCCCTGAGCACGGTGAGCAGTTCTTC. This translates into CASSPEHGEQFF. The full variable domain, in which reference TRBV2 and TRBJ2-1 provide the parts outside the CDR3, is EPEVTQTPSHQVTQMGQEVILRCVPISNHLYFYWYRQILGQKVEFLVSFYNNEISEKSEIFDDQFSVERPDGSNFTLKIRSTKLEDSAMYFCASSPEHGEQFFGPGTRLTVL.

The chain recombines TRBV19 with TRBJ1-5; TRBD1 agrees at 10 bases. V lost 2 bases and J lost 6; bases outside the gene matches: 4. Germline CDR1 reads LNHDA; CDR2 reads SQIVND (reference sequence). The CDR3 contains 15 residues. This CDR3 is CASSIRQGAGQPQHF. CDR3 nucleotide sequence: TGTGCCAGTAGTATACGACAGGGGGCCGGTCAGCCCCAGCATTTT.

The chain has TRBV10-2 and TRBJ1-1; D unresolved. Germline V CDR1 and CDR2: WSHSY, SAAADI. V was shortened by 5 bases and J by 0 bases, with 16 bases between the two germline ends. This CDR3 region has 16 residues. The CDR3 nucleotides read TGCGCCAGCAGTCCGATCCGCGGGCGGTTGAACACTGAAGCTTTCTTT. This gives the protein CASSPIRGRLNTEAFF.

In the case of this clone: The identical CDR3 is also encoded by other nucleotide sequences in the sample. This chain links TRBV6-1 with TRBJ1-6; D is possibly TRBD1 (6 bases). The CDR3 length is 17 residues. Germline V gene lookup returns CDR1 MNHNS and CDR2 SASEGT. The V end lost 1 base, the J end lost 0 bases, and 10 bases lay between the germline ends. The CDR3 region is CASSEVGGSSYNSPLHF. CDR3 sequence (DNA): TGTGCCAGCAGTGAAGTAGGGGGTAGCTCCTATAATTCACCCCTCCACTTT.

Concerning this clone itself: One end of the junction fails to match germline, which may point to a read error. The chain recombines TRBV12-3 or TRBV12-4 with TRBJ2-2; no clear D gene. This CDR3 region has 12 residues. The CDR3 reads CASSLDPGPSVF. DNA of the CDR3: TGTGCCAGCAGTTTAGATCCGGGCCCCTCTGTTTTT.